This TCR beta chain was captured in a study of blood T cell repertoires in COVID-19. Study background: Acute and convalescent COVID-19 samples came from the United States, Italy and Spain.

Sequenced by immunoSEQ multiplex PCR; TCRdb stores in-frame clones only, minus some. Among 200,000 to 300,000 clones listed, over 70% were seen once. There are 15 residues in the CDR3. Germline-derived CDR1 and CDR2 are SGDLS and YYNGEE. The trim removed 3 bases at V and 6 bases at J, leaving 10 bases unmatched. Specimen: peripheral blood. This rearrangement joins TRBV9 to TRBJ2-7, with TRBD1 matching over 9 bases. The TCR comes from a woman between 40 and 55 years old who had recovered from COVID-19. The CDR3 here is CASSASGTGRGEQYF. In DNA form, the CDR3 reads TGTGCCAGCAGCGCCTCCGGGACAGGGAGAGGCGAGCAGTACTTC.